A single sample is the source of the 17 T cell receptor beta chains below, sequenced in a study of blood T cell repertoires in COVID-19. Produced via immunoSEQ multiplex PCR; TCRdb's table is partial and in-frame only. The sample has approximately 90,000 clones, around 87% seen once. Sequencing input: peripheral blood. Receptors originate from a human donor in a cohort sampled during active COVID-19.

The rearrangement links TRBV27 to TRBJ2-7; TRBD1 agrees at 7 bases. Germline assignment: CDR1 MNHEY and CDR2 SMNVEV (reference sequence). Trimming at V came to 4 bases and at J to 3 bases, leaving 15 bases not matched to a gene. The CDR3 loop spans 17 amino acids. The CDR3 nucleotides read TGTGCCAGCAGTTCCGTCCCACCGGGACAGAGGGTCTACGAGCAGTACTTC. It encodes CASSSVPPGQRVYEQYF.

The chain links TRBV29-1 to TRBJ2-7; D possibly corresponds to TRBD2 (5 bases). V lost 1 base, J lost 6 bases, and 13 bases lay in between. The CDR3 runs to 13 residues. Germline loops: CDR1 SQVTM, CDR2 ANQGSEA. CDR3 DNA: TGCAGCGTTGAAGGGGCGGTGGGAGTCGAGCAGTACTTC. Its protein product is CSVEGAVGVEQYF.

This sequence joins TRBV5-1 and TRBJ2-7; D possibly corresponds to TRBD2 (5 bases). Germline-derived CDR1 and CDR2 are SGHRS and YFSETQ. V dropped 4 bases and J dropped 3 bases, with 14 bases sitting between them. The CDR3 sequence is 14 residues long. The CDR3 loop reads CASSTAPGNYEQYF. The CDR3 coding sequence is TGCGCCAGCAGCACTGCACCGGGGAACTACGAGCAGTACTTC.

The chain combines TRBV9 with TRBJ2-2; the D gene is possibly TRBD2 (7 bases). Germline loops: CDR1 SGDLS, CDR2 YYNGEE. Trimming took off 0 bases at V and 7 bases at J, with 16 bases between the two ends. This CDR3 has 16 residues. For the CDR3, the DNA is TGTGCCAGCAGCGTAGGTGTGGGGGGGCCAATCGGGGAGCTGTTTTTT. This codes for CASSVGVGGPIGELFF.

The V gene is TRBV15, the J gene TRBJ2-7, with D maybe TRBD1 (6 bases). The CDR3 loop spans 16 amino acids. V shed 0 bases and J shed 2 bases, with 14 bases lying between them. Germline loops: CDR1 LNHNV, CDR2 YYDKDF (reference sequence). CDR3 sequence reads: CATSRELTGTAYEQYF. DNA of the CDR3: TGTGCCACCAGCAGAGAACTCACAGGGACGGCCTACGAGCAGTACTTC.

The chain carries TRBV18 and TRBJ1-1; TRBD1 is a possible D gene (5 bases). Germline V gene lookup returns CDR1 KGHSH and CDR2 LQKENI. The CDR3 is 16 residues long. Deletions cut 3 bases from V and 5 bases from J, with 19 bases between. CDR3 sequence (DNA): TGTGCCAGCTCACCGGCTGGACGTAGGGGAGGGACTGAAGCTTTCTTT. Protein sequence: CASSPAGRRGGTEAFF. Using reference TRBV18 and TRBJ1-1 for the parts outside the CDR3, the full variable domain is NAGVMQNPRHLVRRRGQEARLRCSPMKGHSHVYWYRQLPEEGLKFMVYLQKENIIDESGMPKERFSAEFPKEGPSILRIQQVVRGDSAAYFCASSPAGRRGGTEAFFGQGTRLTVV.

This clone was seen more than once but under ten times. Here the CDR3 reads CASSNQGQGRIGYTF. The DNA for the CDR3 is TGTGCCAGCAGCAATCAGGGACAGGGAAGGATCGGCTACACCTTC. V is TRBV3-1 (or the pseudogene TRBV3-2) and J is TRBJ1-2; 9 nucleotides agree with TRBD1. The CDR3 totals 15 residues. The trim removed 5 bases at V and 8 bases at J, leaving 12 bases unmatched. Germline V gene sequence: CDR1 LGHDT, CDR2 YNNKEL (reference sequence).

The chain combines TRBV6-5 with TRBJ2-2; possible D gene TRBD2, 6 bases. Germline V gene sequence: CDR1 MNHEY, CDR2 SVGAGI. The CDR3 length is 14 residues. The ends were cut back, 6 bases at V and 6 bases at J, with 14 bases in the middle. CDR3: CASRDYLGAGELFF. DNA of the CDR3: TGTGCCAGCAGGGACTACCTCGGCGCCGGGGAGCTGTTTTTT.

This sequence joins TRBV3-1 (or the pseudogene TRBV3-2) and TRBJ2-6; a weak D match, TRBD1 (6 bases). Trimming removed 4 bases at V and 0 bases at J, with 10 bases between. The CDR3 length is 16 residues. Germline CDR1 and CDR2: LGHDT and YNNKEL (reference sequence). The CDR3 loop reads CASSLRDTSGANVLTF. The CDR3 coding sequence is TGTGCCAGCAGCCTACGGGACACCTCTGGGGCCAACGTCCTGACTTTC.

The chain links TRBV6-5 to TRBJ2-3; 12 positions agree with TRBD2. The CDR3 consists of 15 residues. V gave up 7 bases and J gave up 4 bases; unmatched junction bases: 6. Germline values: CDR1 MNHEY, CDR2 SVGAGI. The CDR3 spells CASTWTSGVSDTQYF. CDR3 DNA: TGTGCCAGCACCTGGACTAGCGGGGTTTCAGATACGCAGTATTTT.

The chain combines TRBV12-5 with TRBJ2-6; a possible D gene is TRBD1 (8 bases). The CDR3 totals 17 residues. CDR1 and CDR2 from the germline V gene are LGHNT and FRNRAP. Trimming stripped 6 bases from V and 11 bases from J, with 26 bases between. The CDR3 loop is CASGPLNRGGPAHVLTF. DNA for the CDR3: TGTGCTAGTGGGCCGTTGAACAGGGGGGGTCCGGCGCACGTCCTGACTTTC.

The chain carries TRBV19 and TRBJ2-2; D may be TRBD2 (6 bases). The germline gives CDR1 LNHDA, CDR2 SQIVND (reference sequence). With 8 bases removed from V and 9 bases from J, the gap between germline ends came to 10 bases. The CDR3 length is 11 residues. The CDR3 reads CASSGGRELFF. As DNA, the CDR3 is TGTGCCAGTTCAGGCGGGAGGGAGCTGTTTTTT.

This chain links TRBV6-1 with TRBJ2-2; TRBD2 matches at 7 bases. The CDR3 loop spans 16 amino acids. Per the germline V gene, CDR1 is MNHNS and CDR2 is SASEGT. The V and J ends lost 4 bases and 1 base, in that order; junction bases with no gene match: 6. The CDR3 DNA sequence: TGTGCCAGCAGTGGTTTGGCGGGGGTGAACACCGGGGAGCTGTTTTTT. Encoded protein: CASSGLAGVNTGELFF.

The chain has TRBV24-1 and TRBJ2-2; 7 nucleotides align to TRBD1. The CDR3 runs to 16 residues. The germline gives CDR1 KGHDR, CDR2 SFDVKD. Unmatched junction bases numbered 5, after V lost 4 bases and J lost 1 base. The CDR3: CATSETTGMNTGELFF. DNA for the CDR3: TGTGCCACCAGTGAGACGACAGGGATGAACACCGGGGAGCTGTTTTTT.

The genes are TRBV5-5 and TRBJ1-5, with TRBD1 as a possible D gene (5 bases). The CDR3 contains 15 residues. The germline gives CDR1 SGHKS, CDR2 YYEKEE (reference sequence). V was cut by 2 bases and J by 7 bases, with 16 bases left in between. CDR3 coding DNA: TGTGCCAGCAGCTTTACCGCAGGGATGGAACAGCCCCAGCATTTT. Protein product: CASSFTAGMEQPQHF.

The chain combines TRBV7-8 with TRBJ1-1; possibly TRBD1 for D (5 bases). The germline V gene has CDR1 SGHVS and CDR2 FQNEAQ. V shed 6 bases and J shed 1 base, with 15 bases lying between them. The CDR3 is 15 amino acids. CDR3 nucleotide sequence: TGTGCCAGCAGGTACTATGGGGGGGAGAACACTGAAGCTTTCTTT. Translated: CASRYYGGENTEAFF.

CDR3 sequence (DNA): TGCAGCGTTGAAGATCACAGGGGCCCCAATACGCAGTATTTT. Translated, it gives CSVEDHRGPNTQYF. V and J are TRBV29-1 and TRBJ2-3, with TRBD1 matching over 7 bases. This CDR3 comprises 14 residues. The V and J ends lost 0 bases and 7 bases, in that order; junction bases with no gene match: 7. CDR1 SQVTM and CDR2 ANQGSEA come from the germline V gene.